This passage covers 18 T cell receptor beta chains from one sample sequenced in a study of regulatory T cells in long-lasting Graves disease. TCR beta libraries were built with iRepertoire HTBI primers and Arm-PCR of CDR3 regions. Each CDR3 protein gets one entry after TCRdb re-called the multiplex PCR reads with MiXCR. Found here are approximately 350,000 distinct CDR3 sequences, 10% to 15% of them singletons; the top ten hold about 19%. Time point specified: newly diagnosed GD, antithyroid drugs for less than 3 months. Following extraction of RNA from PBMCs, that RNA was used to make the TCR library. In addition, the sample was reused for a study of T cells in Graves' hyperthyroidism and ophthalmopathy.

The sequencing used peripheral blood mononuclear cells (PBMCs), collected at new diagnosis, from a patient treated with antithyroid drugs. These TCRs come from a woman aged 18-29 years with Graves disease.

This chain links TRBV6-2 or TRBV6-3 with TRBJ2-2; D unclear. CDR1 and CDR2 (germline): MNHEY, SVGEGT. V was clipped by 5 bases and J by 7 bases, with 11 bases between them. The CDR3 has 13 residues. The DNA for the CDR3 is TGTGCCAGCAGTCCCAAGGAAATCGGGGAGCTGTTTTTT. Translating gives CASSPKEIGELFF.

This clonotype was found many times. The chain carries TRBV25-1 and TRBJ1-1; D might be TRBD1 (6 bases). With 1 base removed from V and 8 bases from J, the gap between germline ends came to 8 bases. Looked up from germline, CDR1 is MGHDK and CDR2 is SYGVNS. The CDR3 contains 12 residues. The CDR3 protein is CASSESGGEAFF. The CDR3 DNA reads as TGTGCCAGCAGTGAATCGGGGGGCGAAGCTTTCTTT.

The chain couples TRBV20-1 to TRBJ1-5; D unclear. CDR1 and CDR2 (germline): DFQATT, SNEGSKA (reference sequence). CDR3 length: 16 amino acids. Trimming stripped 4 bases from V and 3 bases from J, with 19 bases between. CDR3 region: CSATPHSRWLNQPQHF. The CDR3 bases are TGCAGTGCTACCCCACACTCTCGGTGGCTCAATCAGCCCCAGCATTTT.

The chain is built from TRBV6-5 and TRBJ1-3, with D perhaps matching TRBD1 (5 bases). Trimming stripped 4 bases from V and 0 bases from J, with 16 bases between. The CDR3 contains 17 residues. Germline V gene lookup returns CDR1 MNHEY and CDR2 SVGAGI. This chain's CDR3 is CASSSHPGPLSGNTIYF. The CDR3 nucleotides read TGTGCCAGCAGTTCTCATCCGGGACCCCTCTCTGGAAACACCATATATTTT.

This clonotype occurred many times. This chain uses TRBV12-3 or TRBV12-4 with TRBJ2-7; TRBD2 aligns across 10 bases. The CDR3 has 13 residues. The J segment lost 2 bases and the V segment lost 6 bases, leaving 1 base of the junction unmatched. The CDR3 region has the DNA TGTGCCAGCAGACTAGCGGGAACCTACGAGCAGTACTTC. It codes for CASRLAGTYEQYF.

The J gene is TRBJ2-5, the V gene TRBV5-1, with D perhaps given as TRBD1 or TRBD2 (5 bases each). Trimming took 0 bases from V and 4 from J, leaving 10 bases between them. The CDR3 is 14 amino acids. Looked up from germline, CDR1 is SGHRS and CDR2 is YFSETQ. CDR3 in amino acids: CASSLALGTETQYF. The CDR3 DNA follows: TGCGCCAGCAGCTTGGCTTTAGGGACAGAGACCCAGTACTTC.

This clonotype was recorded a few times. The chain has TRBV7-2 and TRBJ1-1; the match to TRBD1 covers 8 bases. Germline CDR1 SGHTA, CDR2 FQGNSA. The CDR3 is 14 amino acids. Trimming cost V 1 base and J 8 bases; bases outside gene matches: 6. CDR3 loop: CASSLVAGGIEAFF. CDR3 in DNA: TGTGCCAGCAGCTTAGTCGCAGGGGGCATAGAAGCTTTCTTT.

The table lists this clonotype with many counts. The V and J genes are TRBV20-1 and TRBJ2-5; D might be TRBD2 (6 bases). CDR1 and CDR2 from the germline V gene are DFQATT and SNEGSKA (reference sequence). The CDR3 runs 12 residues. V was pared by 4 bases and J by 2 bases, with 8 bases between. This CDR3 reads CSAIREQETQYF. DNA of the CDR3: TGCAGTGCTATCCGGGAGCAAGAGACCCAGTACTTC.

This rearrangement joins TRBV20-1 to TRBJ2-2; weak D call: TRBD2 (5 bases). Trimming took 5 bases from V and 3 from J, leaving 22 bases between them. CDR3 size: 17 residues. Germline CDR1 reads DFQATT; CDR2 reads SNEGSKA (reference sequence). The CDR3 reads CSASPGSAPGYTGELFF. CDR3 sequence (DNA): TGCAGTGCTTCCCCGGGGTCGGCACCCGGGTACACCGGGGAGCTGTTTTTT.

Many counts were recorded for this clonotype. The rearrangement links TRBV5-1 to TRBJ2-1; D possibly corresponds to TRBD2 (5 bases). The ends were cut back, 1 base at V and 6 bases at J, with 17 bases in the middle. The CDR3 covers 16 residues. The germline CDR1 and CDR2 sequences are SGHRS and YFSETQ. DNA for the CDR3: TGCGCCAGCAGCTTGTTAACCTCCCCTGGGAGCAATGAGCAGTTCTTC. Protein sequence: CASSLLTSPGSNEQFF.

This clonotype was detected ten times or more. J is TRBJ2-1 and V is TRBV6-1, with no clear D. The ends were cut back, 7 bases at V and 6 bases at J, with 10 bases in the middle. This CDR3 comprises 12 residues. Germline-derived CDR1 and CDR2 are MNHNS and SASEGT. The CDR3: CASKSAGNEQFF. The CDR3 bases are TGTGCCAGCAAGAGTGCCGGCAATGAGCAGTTCTTC.

This clonotype turned up a few times. The rearrangement links TRBV10-1 to TRBJ2-1; tentative D call: TRBD2 (5 bases). TRBJ2-5 matches the DNA end more closely, so the J call is doubtful. The CDR3 covers 15 residues. CDR1 is WNHNN, CDR2 SYGVQD, per germline (reference sequence). The CDR3 loop reads CASSESEVSEETQYF. CDR3 bases: TGCGCCAGCAGTGAATCGGAGGTGAGCGAGGAGACCCAGTACTTC.

The chain carries TRBV29-1 and TRBJ1-3; D remains unclear. Germline V gives CDR1 SQVTM, CDR2 ANQGSEA. This CDR3 is 11 amino acids long. Trimming shortened V by 5 bases and J by 4 bases, and 6 bases separated the two germline ends. CDR3 in amino acids: CSVTFGNTIYF. In nucleotides, the CDR3 is TGCAGCGTTACTTTCGGAAACACCATATATTTT.

This clonotype has only a few counts. This chain's CDR3 is CASSERDVITEAFF. The CDR3 DNA reads TGTGCCAGCAGTGAAAGGGACGTAATCACTGAAGCTTTCTTT. The chain has TRBV6-1 and TRBJ1-1; weak D call: TRBD1 (5 bases). The CDR3 has 14 residues. Germline CDR1 and CDR2: MNHNS and SASEGT. The V end was cut by 2 bases, the J end by 4 bases, with 11 bases between.

Comments on this clonotype: The junction departs from the called germline gene at one end, perhaps through a read error. The chain recombines TRBV4-1 with TRBJ2-4; TRBD2 might be the D (7 bases). Germline loops: CDR1 MGHRA, CDR2 YSYEKL. The CDR3 runs to 16 residues. CDR3 DNA sequence: TGCGCCAGCAGCCAAGATCTTGGGGGGGCTCGGAGCATTCAGTGCTTC. Translating it yields CASSQDLGGARSIQCF.

There are many counts of this clonotype. The CDR3 reads CASSLGYAASYEQYF. DNA for the CDR3: TGTGCCAGCAGCTTAGGTTATGCGGCCTCCTACGAGCAGTACTTC. This rearrangement joins TRBV7-2 to TRBJ2-7; D is ambiguous. Trimming took off 1 base at V and 0 bases at J, with 10 bases between the two ends. The CDR3 spans 15 residues. CDR1 SGHTA and CDR2 FQGNSA come from the germline V gene. Together with reference TRBV7-2 and TRBJ2-7, the CDR3 gives the full variable domain: GAGVSQSPSNKVTEKGKDVELRCDPISGHTALYWYRQSLGQGLEFLIYFQGNSAPDKSGLPSDRFSAERTGGSVSTLTIQRTQQEDSAVYLCASSLGYAASYEQYFGPGTRLTVT.

This clonotype was counted at least ten times. The V gene is TRBV7-8, the J gene TRBJ1-5, with D possibly being TRBD1 (5 bases). The CDR3 runs 16 residues. Germline CDR1 is SGHVS and CDR2 is FQNEAQ. Trimming took 0 bases from V and 7 from J, leaving 16 bases between them. The CDR3 protein is CASSLASWQGLQPQHF. DNA for the CDR3: TGTGCCAGCAGCTTAGCGTCGTGGCAGGGATTGCAGCCCCAGCATTTT.

This clonotype was recorded at least ten times. This chain links TRBV11-2 with TRBJ2-4; 10 positions match TRBD1. With V trimmed by 2 bases and J by 1 base, 2 bases remained unmatched. CDR3 length: 16 residues. Per germline, CDR1 SGHAT and CDR2 FQNNGV. DNA for the CDR3: TGTGCCAGCAGCTTACGACAGGGGGCGGCCAAAAACATTCAGTACTTC. As protein: CASSLRQGAAKNIQYF. The full variable domain, in which reference TRBV11-2 and TRBJ2-4 provide the parts outside the CDR3, is EAGVAQSPRYKIIEKRQSVAFWCNPISGHATLYWYQQILGQGPKLLIQFQNNGVVDDSQLPKDRFSAERLKGVDSTLKIQPAKLEDSAVYLCASSLRQGAAKNIQYFGAGTRLSVL.